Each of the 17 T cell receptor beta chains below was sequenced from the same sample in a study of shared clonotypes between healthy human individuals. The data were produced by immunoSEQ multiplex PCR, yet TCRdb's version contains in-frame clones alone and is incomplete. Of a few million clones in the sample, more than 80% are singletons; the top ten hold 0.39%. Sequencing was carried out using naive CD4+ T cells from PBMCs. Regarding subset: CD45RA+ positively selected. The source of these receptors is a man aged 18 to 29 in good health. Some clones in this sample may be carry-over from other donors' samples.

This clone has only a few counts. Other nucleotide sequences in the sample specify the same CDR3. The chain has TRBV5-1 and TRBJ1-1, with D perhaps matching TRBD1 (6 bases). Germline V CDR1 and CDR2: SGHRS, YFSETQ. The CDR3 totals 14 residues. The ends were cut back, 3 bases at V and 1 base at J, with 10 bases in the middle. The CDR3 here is CASSSSTGNTEAFF. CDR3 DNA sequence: TGCGCCAGCAGCTCCTCGACAGGGAACACTGAAGCTTTCTTT. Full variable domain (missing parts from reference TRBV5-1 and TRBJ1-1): KAGVTQTPRYLIKTRGQQVTLSCSPISGHRSVSWYQQTPGQGLQFLFEYFSETQRNKGNFPGRFSGRQFSNSRSEMNVSTLELGDSALYLCASSSSTGNTEAFFGQGTRLTVV.

The CDR3 here is CASREQGGTDTQYF. In DNA, the CDR3 is TGTGCCAGCAGGGAGCAGGGGGGAACAGATACGCAGTATTTT. The genes are TRBV11-3 and TRBJ2-3; D might be TRBD1 (7 bases). Germline CDR1 SGHNT, CDR2 YENEEA. The CDR3 runs to 14 residues. With 6 bases removed from V and 3 bases from J, the gap between germline ends came to 13 bases.

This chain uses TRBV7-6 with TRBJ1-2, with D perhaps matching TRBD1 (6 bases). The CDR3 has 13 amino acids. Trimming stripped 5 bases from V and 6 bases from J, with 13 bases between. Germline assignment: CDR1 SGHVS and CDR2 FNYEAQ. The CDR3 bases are TGTGCCAGCAGCCTGGACAGTTTAAATGGCTACACCTTC. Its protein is CASSLDSLNGYTF. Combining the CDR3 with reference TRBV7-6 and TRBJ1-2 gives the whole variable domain GAGVSQSPRYKVTKRGQDVALRCDPISGHVSLYWYRQALGQGPEFLTYFNYEAQQDKSGLPNDRFSAERPEGSISTLTIQRTEQRDSAMYRCASSLDSLNGYTFGSGTRLTVV.

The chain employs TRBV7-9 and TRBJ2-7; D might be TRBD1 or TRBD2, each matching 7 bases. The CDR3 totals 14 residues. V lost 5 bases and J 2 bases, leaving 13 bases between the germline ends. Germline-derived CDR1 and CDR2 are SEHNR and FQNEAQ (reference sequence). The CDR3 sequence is CASSQGGSTYEQYF. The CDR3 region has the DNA TGTGCCAGCAGCCAGGGGGGGTCTACCTACGAGCAGTACTTC.

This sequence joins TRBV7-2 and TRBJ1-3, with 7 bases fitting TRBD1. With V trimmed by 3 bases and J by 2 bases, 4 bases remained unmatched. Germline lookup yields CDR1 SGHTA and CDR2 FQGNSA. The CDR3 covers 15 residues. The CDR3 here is CASSFTGVTGNTIYF. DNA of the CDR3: TGTGCCAGCAGCTTCACAGGGGTTACTGGAAACACCATATATTTT. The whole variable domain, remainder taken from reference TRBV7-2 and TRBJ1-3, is GAGVSQSPSNKVTEKGKDVELRCDPISGHTALYWYRQSLGQGLEFLIYFQGNSAPDKSGLPSDRFSAERTGGSVSTLTIQRTQQEDSAVYLCASSFTGVTGNTIYFGEGSWLTVV.

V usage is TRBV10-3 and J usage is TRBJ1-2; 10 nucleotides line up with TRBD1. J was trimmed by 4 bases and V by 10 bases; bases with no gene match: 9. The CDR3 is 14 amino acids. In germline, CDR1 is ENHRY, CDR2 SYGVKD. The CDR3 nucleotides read TGTGCCACCCGGCCGGGACAGGGGACCTATGGCTACACCTTC. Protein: CATRPGQGTYGYTF.

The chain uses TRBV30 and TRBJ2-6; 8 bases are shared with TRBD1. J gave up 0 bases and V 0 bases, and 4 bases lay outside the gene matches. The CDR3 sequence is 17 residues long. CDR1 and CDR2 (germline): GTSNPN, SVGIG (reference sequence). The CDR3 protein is CAWSVRTGTSGANVLTF. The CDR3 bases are TGTGCCTGGAGTGTCAGGACAGGGACCTCTGGGGCCAACGTCCTGACTTTC.

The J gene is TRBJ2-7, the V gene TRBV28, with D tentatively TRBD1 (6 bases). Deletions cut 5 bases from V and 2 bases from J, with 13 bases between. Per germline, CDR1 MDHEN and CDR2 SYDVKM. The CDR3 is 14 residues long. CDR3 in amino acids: CASSKGHPPYEQYF. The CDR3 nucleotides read TGTGCCAGCAGTAAGGGACACCCACCCTACGAGCAGTACTTC.

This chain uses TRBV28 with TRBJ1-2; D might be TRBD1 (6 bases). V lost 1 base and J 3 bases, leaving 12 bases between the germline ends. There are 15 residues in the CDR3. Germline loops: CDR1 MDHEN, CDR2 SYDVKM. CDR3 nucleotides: TGTGCCAGCAGTTTATTCTACAGGGACGACTATGGCTACACCTTC. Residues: CASSLFYRDDYGYTF.

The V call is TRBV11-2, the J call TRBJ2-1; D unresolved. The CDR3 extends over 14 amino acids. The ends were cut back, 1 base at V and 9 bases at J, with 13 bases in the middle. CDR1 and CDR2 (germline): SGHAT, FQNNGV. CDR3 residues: CASSLVSGHREQFF. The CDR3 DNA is TGTGCCAGCAGCTTAGTATCGGGCCACCGTGAGCAGTTCTTC.

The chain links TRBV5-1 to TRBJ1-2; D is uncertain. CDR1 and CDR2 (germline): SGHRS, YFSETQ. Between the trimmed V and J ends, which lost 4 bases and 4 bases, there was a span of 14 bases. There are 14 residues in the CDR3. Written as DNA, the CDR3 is TGCGCCAGCAGCCTATCCAGTGGTGGCTATGGCTACACCTTC. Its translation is CASSLSSGGYGYTF.

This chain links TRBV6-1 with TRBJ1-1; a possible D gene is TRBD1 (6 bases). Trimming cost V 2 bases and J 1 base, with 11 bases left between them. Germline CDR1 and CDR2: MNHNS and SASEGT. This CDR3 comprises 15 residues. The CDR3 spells CASSESRGRNTEAFF. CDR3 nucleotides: TGTGCCAGCAGTGAAAGCAGGGGAAGGAACACTGAAGCTTTCTTT.

The CDR3: CASSYSNEQYF. The DNA for the CDR3 is TGTGCCAGCAGTTACTCGAACGAGCAGTACTTC. This rearrangement joins TRBV6-6 to TRBJ2-7; D gene ambiguous. Germline assignment: CDR1 MNHNY and CDR2 SVGAGI (reference sequence). V lost 0 bases and J 5 bases, leaving 2 bases between the germline ends. CDR3 length: 11 amino acids.

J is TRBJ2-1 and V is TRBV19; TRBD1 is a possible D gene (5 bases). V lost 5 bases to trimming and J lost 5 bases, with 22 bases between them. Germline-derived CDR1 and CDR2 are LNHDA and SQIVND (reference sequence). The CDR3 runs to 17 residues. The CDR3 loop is CASSDQASAGPNNEQFF. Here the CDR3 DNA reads TGTGCCAGTAGTGATCAGGCCTCGGCAGGGCCGAACAATGAGCAGTTCTTC.

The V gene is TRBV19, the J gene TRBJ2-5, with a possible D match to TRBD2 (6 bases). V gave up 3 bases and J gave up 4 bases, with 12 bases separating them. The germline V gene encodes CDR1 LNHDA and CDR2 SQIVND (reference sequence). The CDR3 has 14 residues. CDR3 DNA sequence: TGTGCCAGTAGTATCGGGACGGGGGTAGAGACCCAGTACTTC. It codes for CASSIGTGVETQYF.

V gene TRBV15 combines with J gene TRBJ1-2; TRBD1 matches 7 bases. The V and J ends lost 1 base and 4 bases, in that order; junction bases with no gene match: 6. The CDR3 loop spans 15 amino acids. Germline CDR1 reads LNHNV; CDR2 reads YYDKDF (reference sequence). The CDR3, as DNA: TGTGCCACCAGCAGAGCGTTGACAGGGTCCTATGGCTACACCTTC. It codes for CATSRALTGSYGYTF.

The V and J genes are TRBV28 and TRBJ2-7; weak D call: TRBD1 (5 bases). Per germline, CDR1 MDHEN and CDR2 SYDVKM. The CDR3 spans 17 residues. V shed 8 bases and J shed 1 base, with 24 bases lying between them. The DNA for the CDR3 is TGTGCCAGCGCAGGGTTTGATGGGATGGCAATATCCTACGAGCAGTACTTC. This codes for CASAGFDGMAISYEQYF.